The 21 T cell receptor beta chains below come from one sample, sequenced in a study of blood T cell repertoires in COVID-19. The data were produced by immunoSEQ multiplex PCR, yet TCRdb's version contains in-frame clones alone and is incomplete. In the table there are about 270,000 clones, 90% of which are singletons. Material: PBMCs or T cells enriched from blood (not recorded which). These receptors came from a woman under 40 with acute COVID-19.

The chain couples TRBV5-4 to TRBJ2-1; TRBD1 matches at 8 bases. CDR3 length: 15 residues. The V gene end was trimmed by 0 bases and the J gene end by 7 bases; junction bases not matched to a gene: 6. CDR1 is SGHNT, CDR2 YYREEE, per germline (reference sequence). The CDR3 here is CASSLDSRTGNEQFF. CDR3 sequence (DNA): TGTGCCAGCAGCTTGGATTCGCGGACAGGGAATGAGCAGTTCTTC.

This sequence joins TRBV18 and TRBJ2-3, with TRBD1 as a possible D gene (5 bases). The V end was cut by 3 bases, the J end by 1 base, with 11 bases between. The length of the CDR3 is 15 residues. Germline lookup yields CDR1 KGHSH and CDR2 LQKENI. CDR3 in amino acids: CASSPYEQGTDTQYF. The DNA for the CDR3 is TGTGCCAGCTCACCGTATGAACAGGGCACAGATACGCAGTATTTT.

The chain recombines TRBV29-1 with TRBJ2-6, with a weak D call TRBD1 (6 bases). Looked up from germline, CDR1 is SQVTM and CDR2 is ANQGSEA. V lost 7 bases to trimming and J lost 0 bases, with 13 bases between them. This CDR3 is 15 amino acids long. In nucleotides, the CDR3 is TGCAGCGCCGGGACACGCGACTCTGGGGCCAACGTCCTGACTTTC. Translated, it gives CSAGTRDSGANVLTF.

V gene TRBV27 combines with J gene TRBJ2-6; D is uncertain. The V end was cut by 8 bases, the J end by 1 base, with 9 bases between. Per germline, CDR1 MNHEY and CDR2 SMNVEV (reference sequence). The CDR3 runs 14 residues. CDR3 in amino acids: CASRDVSGANVLTF. The CDR3 DNA is TGTGCCAGCCGCGATGTGTCTGGGGCCAACGTCCTGACTTTC.

This clone is a singleton in its sample. This chain links TRBV28 with TRBJ1-1; the D gene is possibly TRBD1 (5 bases). CDR3 size: 13 residues. V shed 8 bases and J shed 2 bases, with 12 bases lying between them. In germline, CDR1 is MDHEN, CDR2 SYDVKM. In nucleotides, the CDR3 is TGTGCCAGCGTGCAGGGCCTAAACACTGAAGCTTTCTTT. It encodes CASVQGLNTEAFF.

J is TRBJ2-3 and V is TRBV7-6, with 7 positions matching TRBD2. Trimming at V came to 2 bases and at J to 0 bases, leaving 2 bases not matched to a gene. CDR3 length: 15 residues. CDR1 and CDR2 from the germline V gene are SGHVS and FNYEAQ. CDR3: CASSLRRESTDTQYF. For the CDR3, the DNA is TGTGCCAGCAGCTTACGGCGGGAGAGCACAGATACGCAGTATTTT.

The rearrangement joins TRBV19 to TRBJ2-5, with D possibly TRBD1 on 7 matching bases. The CDR3 has 14 residues. Trimming took 5 bases from V and 5 from J, leaving 15 bases between them. Per germline, CDR1 LNHDA and CDR2 SQIVND (reference sequence). CDR3 loop: CASSRGQGVETQYF. CDR3 DNA sequence: TGTGCCAGTAGTCGGGGGCAGGGGGTCGAGACCCAGTACTTC.

The chain joins TRBV15 to TRBJ2-7, with D uncertain. The germline CDR1 and CDR2 sequences are LNHNV and YYDKDF (reference sequence). The ends were cut back, 0 bases at V and 0 bases at J, with 3 bases in the middle. The CDR3 runs to 13 residues. CDR3 amino acids: CATSRDFSYEQYF. The CDR3 DNA sequence: TGTGCCACCAGCAGAGACTTCTCCTACGAGCAGTACTTC.

This chain uses TRBV9 with TRBJ1-4; 7 positions match TRBD1. V lost 4 bases to trimming and J lost 0 bases; unmatched junction nucleotides: 6. This CDR3 contains 16 residues. Germline V gene data show CDR1 as SGDLS and CDR2 as YYNGEE. As DNA, the CDR3 is TGTGCCAGCAGCCTCTCTACAGGGGCAACTAATGAAAAACTGTTTTTT. Amino acid sequence: CASSLSTGATNEKLFF.

V usage is TRBV19 and J usage is TRBJ2-1; tentative D call: TRBD2 (6 bases). Deletions cut 8 bases from V and 9 bases from J, with 17 bases between. CDR1 and CDR2 (germline): LNHDA, SQIVND (reference sequence). The CDR3 is made up of 13 amino acids. CDR3 in amino acids: CASGPGRRSEQFF. The CDR3 coding sequence is TGTGCCAGTGGGCCAGGGAGGAGGAGTGAGCAGTTCTTC.

Comments on this clone: Compared with germline, one end of the junction differs, possibly owing to a read error. The V and J genes are TRBV18 and TRBJ2-1; D is perhaps TRBD1 (6 bases). The germline CDR1 and CDR2 sequences are KGHSH and LQKENI. The CDR3 consists of 13 residues. CDR3 bases: TGTGCCAGCTCCCCACCAGGGGACAATGAGCAGTTCTTC. Its translation is CASSPPGDNEQFF.

This chain joins TRBV10-3 and TRBJ1-2; TRBD1 aligns across 7 bases. The CDR3 runs to 13 residues. Germline CDR1 ENHRY, CDR2 SYGVKD. Unmatched junction bases numbered 8, after V lost 7 bases and J lost 6 bases. The DNA for the CDR3 is TGTGCCATCAACCGACAGGGCCTTGATGGCTACACCTTC. Protein sequence: CAINRQGLDGYTF.

J is TRBJ2-1 and V is TRBV7-6, with D possibly matching TRBD2 (5 bases). CDR3 length equals 16 residues. Germline V lookup: CDR1 SGHVS, CDR2 FNYEAQ. Trimming removed 5 bases from V and 3 bases from J, with 17 bases in between. The CDR3: CASSPQSGVNYNEQFF. The CDR3 coding sequence is TGTGCCAGCAGCCCACAGAGCGGTGTGAACTACAATGAGCAGTTCTTC.

With regard to this clone: Within the sample, other DNA sequences also encode this same CDR3. This chain connects TRBV30 to TRBJ1-2; D is possibly TRBD1 (5 bases). Germline-derived CDR1 and CDR2 are GTSNPN and SVGIG (reference sequence). The V end was cut by 1 base, the J end by 4 bases, with 7 bases between. This CDR3 comprises 12 residues. CDR3 region: CAWSGGGYGYTF. Written as DNA, the CDR3 is TGTGCCTGGAGTGGGGGGGGCTATGGCTACACCTTC.

The rearrangement joins TRBV29-1 to TRBJ2-2; TRBD2 matches 7 bases. The germline gives CDR1 SQVTM, CDR2 ANQGSEA. V lost 6 bases, J lost 4 bases, and 5 bases stayed unmatched. The CDR3 is 13 residues long. The CDR3 region is CSVLGGSTGELFF. DNA for the CDR3: TGCAGCGTCCTGGGAGGGTCCACCGGGGAGCTGTTTTTT.

This chain joins TRBV27 and TRBJ1-4, with 7 bases fitting TRBD1. V trimming: 5 bases; J trimming: 8 bases; junction bases outside the gene matches: 11. This CDR3 contains 15 residues. Germline V gene lookup returns CDR1 MNHEY and CDR2 SMNVEV (reference sequence). Here the CDR3 DNA reads TGTGCCAGCAGTCCGTCGGAGGGGGCGAGAGAAAAACTGTTTTTT. It specifies CASSPSEGAREKLFF.

J is TRBJ2-7 and V is TRBV4-3, with 15 bases that match TRBD2. Unmatched junction bases numbered 5, after V lost 4 bases and J lost 4 bases. Looked up from germline, CDR1 is LGHNA and CDR2 is YSLEER. The CDR3 runs 16 residues. The CDR3 DNA is TGCGCCAGCAGCCGTGGACTAGCGGGAGGGCTTTACGAGCAGTACTTC. Encoded protein: CASSRGLAGGLYEQYF.

The genes are TRBV6-5 and TRBJ2-2; 9 positions match TRBD2. Germline V gene sequence: CDR1 MNHEY, CDR2 SVGAGI. J gave up 4 bases and V 2 bases, and 5 bases lay outside the gene matches. The CDR3 sequence is 16 residues long. CDR3 sequence: CASSYRGRAFTGELFF. The CDR3 region has the DNA TGTGCCAGCAGTTACCGCGGGAGGGCCTTCACCGGGGAGCTGTTTTTT.

In this sample, this clone turned up once. The chain joins TRBV10-1 to TRBJ2-4; D not certain. V was clipped by 0 bases and J by 8 bases, with 14 bases between them. CDR1 WNHNN and CDR2 SYGVQD come from the germline V gene (reference sequence). The CDR3 sequence is 15 residues long. In nucleotides, the CDR3 is TGCGCCAGCAGTGAGTCGGCAGCGACCATGGACATTCAGTACTTC. This translates into CASSESAATMDIQYF.

The chain recombines TRBV9 with TRBJ1-6; perhaps TRBD1 as D (6 bases). The CDR3 contains 14 residues. Per germline, CDR1 SGDLS and CDR2 YYNGEE. V was shortened by 0 bases and J by 10 bases, with 11 bases between the two germline ends. CDR3 sequence reads: CASSVEGVGSPLHF. Here the CDR3 DNA reads TGTGCCAGCAGCGTAGAGGGGGTAGGCTCACCCCTCCACTTT.

V is TRBV21-1 and J is TRBJ2-7; the DNA was not compared with TRBD1, the D call given in the table. TRBV21-1 is a pseudogene segment. CDR3 length: 11 amino acids. The CDR3 sequence is CARRWGGEQYF. The CDR3 region has the DNA TGTGCCAGGAGATGGGGCGGCGAGCAGTACTTC.